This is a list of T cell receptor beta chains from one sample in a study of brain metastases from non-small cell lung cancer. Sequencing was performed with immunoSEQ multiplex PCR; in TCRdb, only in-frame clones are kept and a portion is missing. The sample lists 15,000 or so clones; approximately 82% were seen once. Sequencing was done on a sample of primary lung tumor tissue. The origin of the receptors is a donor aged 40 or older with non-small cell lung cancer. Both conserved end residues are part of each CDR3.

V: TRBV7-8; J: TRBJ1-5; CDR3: CASSLAGTGTTWSNQPQHF
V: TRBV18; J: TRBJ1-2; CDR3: CASSPRWTGISFDGYTF
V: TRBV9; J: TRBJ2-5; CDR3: CASSPGGGAKVETQYF
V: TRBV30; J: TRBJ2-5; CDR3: CAWSVTLGETQYF
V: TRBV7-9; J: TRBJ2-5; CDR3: CASSLSGLETQYF
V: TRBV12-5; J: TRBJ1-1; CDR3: CASGLVLTGADTEAFF
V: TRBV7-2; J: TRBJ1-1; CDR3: CASSFTGGAAEAFF
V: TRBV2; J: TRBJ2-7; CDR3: CASSLQVPYEQYF
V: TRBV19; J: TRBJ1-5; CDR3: CASSILENNQPQHF
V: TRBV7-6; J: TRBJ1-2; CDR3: CASSLEASPNYGYTF
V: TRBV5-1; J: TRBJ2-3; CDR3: CASNSRSSSTDTQYF
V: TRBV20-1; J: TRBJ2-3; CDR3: CSASLAGGLSDTQYF
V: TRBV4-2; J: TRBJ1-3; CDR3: CASSQDPGTGRNTIYF
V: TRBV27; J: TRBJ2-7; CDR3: CASSLRVYYEQYF
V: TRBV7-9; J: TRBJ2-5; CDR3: CASSLSGEETQYF
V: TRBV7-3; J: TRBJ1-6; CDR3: CASSLLGVNSPLHF
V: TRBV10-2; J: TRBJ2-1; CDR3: CASSLSYEQFF
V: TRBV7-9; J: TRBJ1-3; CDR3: CASSNGVTSGNTIYF
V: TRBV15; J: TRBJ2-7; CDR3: CATCHRDKCSYEQYF
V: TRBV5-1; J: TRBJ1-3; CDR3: CASSLEFRESGNTIYF
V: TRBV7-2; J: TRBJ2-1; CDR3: CASSLTWQGREQFF
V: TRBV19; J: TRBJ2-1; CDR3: CASSIGGASGFLEQFF
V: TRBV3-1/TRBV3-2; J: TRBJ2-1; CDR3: CASSQFGLSNEQFF
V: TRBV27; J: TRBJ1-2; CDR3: CASSGQSLYGYTF
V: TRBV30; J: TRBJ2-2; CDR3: CAWRGGVANTGELFF
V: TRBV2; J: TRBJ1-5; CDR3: CASRTNGGNQPQHF
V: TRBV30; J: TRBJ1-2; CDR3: CAWSVGQVANYGYTF
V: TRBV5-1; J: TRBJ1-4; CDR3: CASRDRGNEKLFF
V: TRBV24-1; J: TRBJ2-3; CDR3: CATSGKGKGTDTQYF
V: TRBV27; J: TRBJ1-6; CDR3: CASSLDFSGPLHF
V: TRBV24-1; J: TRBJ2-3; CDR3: CATSDPGQGNADTQYF
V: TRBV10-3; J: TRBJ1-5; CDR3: CAISAQGADQPQHF
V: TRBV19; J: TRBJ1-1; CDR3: CASSIDRLNTEAFF
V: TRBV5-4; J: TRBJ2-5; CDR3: CASSLGQAHQRETQYF
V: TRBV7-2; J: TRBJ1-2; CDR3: CASSQGTGGARGYTF
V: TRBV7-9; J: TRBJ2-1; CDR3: CASSFDARRRGNEQFF
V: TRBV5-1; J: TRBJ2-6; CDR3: CASSHDGAGPTSGANVLTF
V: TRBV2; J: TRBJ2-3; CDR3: CASKLAGGPGDTQYF
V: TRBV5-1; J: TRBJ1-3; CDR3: CASGKDLGGGNTIYF
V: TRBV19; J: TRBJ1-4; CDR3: CASSIQGNNEKLFF